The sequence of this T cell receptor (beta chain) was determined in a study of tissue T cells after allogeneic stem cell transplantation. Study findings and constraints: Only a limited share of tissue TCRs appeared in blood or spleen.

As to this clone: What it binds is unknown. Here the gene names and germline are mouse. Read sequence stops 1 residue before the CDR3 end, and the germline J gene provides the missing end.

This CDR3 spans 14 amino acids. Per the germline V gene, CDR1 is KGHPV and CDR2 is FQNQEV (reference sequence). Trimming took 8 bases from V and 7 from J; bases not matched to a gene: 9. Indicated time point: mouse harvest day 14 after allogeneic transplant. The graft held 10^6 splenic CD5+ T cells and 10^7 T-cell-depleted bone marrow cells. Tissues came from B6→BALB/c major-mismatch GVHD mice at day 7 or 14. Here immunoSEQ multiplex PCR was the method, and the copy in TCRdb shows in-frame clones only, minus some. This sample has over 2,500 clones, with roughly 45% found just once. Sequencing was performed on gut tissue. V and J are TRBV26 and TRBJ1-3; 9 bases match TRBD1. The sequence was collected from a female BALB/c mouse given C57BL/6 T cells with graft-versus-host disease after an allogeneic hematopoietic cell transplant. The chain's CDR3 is CASGPGQGGNTLYF. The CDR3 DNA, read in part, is TGTGCCAGCGGCCCGGGACAGGGAGGGAATACGCTCTAT.